Listed here is a single TCR beta chain. Antigen specificity is unknown. Sequenced by immunoSEQ multiplex PCR; TCRdb stores in-frame clones only, minus some. The table lists 150,000 or so clones, about 81% of them singletons, with 9.2% in the top ten. Every single patient, without exception, relapsed after autologous stem cell transplantation, and brentuximab vedotin exposure varied. This specimen belongs to a study of PD-1 blockade in classical Hodgkin lymphoma. The study, taken as a whole, reports: When set against healthy donors, newly diagnosed patients were reported to show lower baseline TCR diversity.

CDR3 length: 13 amino acids. Trimming removed 5 bases from V and 1 base from J, with 6 bases in between. Germline V gives CDR1 MNHEY, CDR2 SVGAGI. This chain links TRBV6-5 with TRBJ1-3; D not resolved. The TCR sequence derives from a human donor with classical Hodgkin lymphoma. The specimen was peripheral blood mononuclear cells (PBMCs), collected before the second cycle of nivolumab. CDR3 DNA sequence: TGTGCCAGCAGTAGGGAATCTGGAAACACCATATATTTT. Its translation is CASSRESGNTIYF.